Sequencing of this T cell receptor (beta chain) was carried out in a study of regulatory T cells in long-lasting Graves disease. Whole-study findings and limits: Newly diagnosed disease favored TRBV20-1 and TRBJ2-1 over persistent disease.

iRepertoire HTBI primers and Arm-PCR of CDR3 regions built TCR beta libraries. TCRdb independently ran MiXCR on the multiplex PCR reads; one entry per CDR3 protein. Here the sample spans a few hundred thousand distinct CDR3 sequences, over 15% being singletons. Noted time point: newly diagnosed GD, antithyroid drugs for less than 3 months. The TCR library used RNA extracted from PBMCs. An endocrinology department located in Xi'an, China, was where the patients came from. The CDR3 consists of 14 residues. Trimming took off 2 bases at V and 4 bases at J, with 12 bases between the two ends. Germline CDR1 reads MDHEN; CDR2 reads SYDVKM. This clonotype showed up many times. Its matching antigen is unknown. The data also belong to a second study, concerning T cells in Graves' hyperthyroidism and ophthalmopathy.

The receptor was isolated from a man aged 35-49 years with Graves disease. Here the sequenced sample was peripheral blood mononuclear cells (PBMCs), taken at new diagnosis, from a patient treated with antithyroid drugs. The chain couples TRBV28 to TRBJ2-7; no clear D gene. The CDR3 here is CASSLAQHGYEQYF. The DNA for the CDR3 is TGTGCCAGCAGTTTAGCCCAGCACGGATACGAGCAGTACTTC.